The rows below give T cell receptor beta chains drawn from one sample of a study of graft-versus-host responses after intestinal transplantation. The method was immunoSEQ multiplex PCR; TCRdb's version includes in-frame clones alone and lacks a portion of them. The sample has some 15,000 clones; over 80% are singletons. This specimen was PBMCs, taken approximately 16 weeks after intestinal transplant. All receptors come from a human patient who received an intestinal transplant, so some T cells may come from the graft donor. CDR3s include the opening cysteine and the closing phenylalanine or tryptophan. Each record gives: clone size, J gene, V gene, D gene, CDR3 protein, CDR3 DNA. A D gene is named only where the DNA matches it firmly. Clone size is stated in some rows and not others, as once, few, many or a class when expanded.

-	TRBJ2-7	TRBV5-1	-	CASSPRKTEYLSYEQYF	TGCGCCAGCAGCCCTAGGAAAACAGAGTATCTCTCCTACGAGCAGTACTTC
-	TRBJ2-7	TRBV11-2	-	CASSLFYEQYF	TGTGCCAGCAGCTTATTCTACGAGCAGTACTTC
-	TRBJ2-7	TRBV14	TRBD2	CASSQKAGFPYEQYF	TGTGCCAGCAGCCAGAAAGCGGGATTCCCCTACGAGCAGTACTTC
-	TRBJ1-2	TRBV4-1	-	CASSRRGRNYGYTF	TGCGCCAGCAGCCGTAGGGGAAGAAACTATGGCTACACCTTC
-	TRBJ2-7	TRBV11-1	TRBD1	CASSFDLTGFYEQYF	TGTGCCAGCAGCTTTGATTTGACAGGGTTCTACGAGCAGTACTTC
-	TRBJ2-3	TRBV27	-	CASSLGSFFRGRTDTQYF	TGTGCCAGCAGTTTAGGTTCCTTTTTTAGGGGCCGTACAGATACGCAGTATTTT
-	TRBJ1-2	TRBV7-9	-	CASSLIVAPGYGYTF	TGTGCCAGCAGCTTAATCGTGGCGCCTGGCTATGGCTACACCTTC
once	TRBJ2-1	TRBV4-1	-	CASSQLPVSEQFF	TGCGCCAGCAGCCAGCTTCCGGTGAGTGAGCAGTTCTTC
once	TRBJ2-2	TRBV4-1	-	CASSQWGYEGEGDYTGELFF	TGCGCCAGCAGCCAATGGGGCTACGAGGGGGAGGGGGATTACACCGGGGAGCTGTTTTTT
-	TRBJ2-2	TRBV11-3	TRBD2	CASSLGGTSGLGELFF	TGTGCCAGCAGCTTAGGGGGGACTAGCGGCCTCGGGGAGCTGTTTTTT
-	TRBJ1-1	TRBV5-1	-	CASSLRGTEAFF	TGCGCCAGCAGCTTGAGGGGGACTGAAGCTTTCTTT
few	TRBJ2-3	TRBV6-4	TRBD2	CASSEAGGEDTQYF	TGTGCCAGCAGTGAGGCGGGAGGGGAAGATACGCAGTATTTT
few	TRBJ2-3	TRBV29-1	TRBD2	CSIRAGGTDTQYF	TGCAGCATCCGTGCGGGGGGCACAGATACGCAGTATTTT
-	TRBJ2-3	TRBV15	TRBD2	CATSRDAELAGTDTQYF	TGTGCCACCAGCAGAGATGCGGAACTAGCGGGGACAGATACGCAGTATTTT
-	TRBJ1-6	TRBV28	-	CASTWGGSPLHF	TGTGCCAGCACCTGGGGGGGTTCACCCCTCCACTTT
-	TRBJ2-1	TRBV29-1	-	CSVDRSHEQFF	TGCAGCGTTGATAGATCACATGAGCAGTTCTTC
few	TRBJ2-7	TRBV6-1	-	CASSFSDNYYEQYF	TGTGCCAGCAGTTTCTCGGACAACTACTACGAGCAGTACTTC
-	TRBJ2-1	TRBV13	TRBD2	CASSDQTSGYNEQFF	TGTGCCAGCAGCGACCAGACTAGCGGGTACAATGAGCAGTTCTTC
few	TRBJ2-3	TRBV4-3	TRBD2	CASSQDRAGGPTDTQYF	TGCGCCAGCAGCCAAGATCGGGCGGGAGGGCCAACGGATACGCAGTATTTT
-	TRBJ2-1	TRBV28	-	CASSGGGTFYNEQFF	TGTGCCAGCAGTGGCGGGGGCACCTTCTACAATGAGCAGTTCTTC
-	TRBJ2-6	TRBV7-7	-	CASSTPTQSRANVLTF	TGTGCCAGCAGCACGCCAACACAAAGTCGGGCCAACGTCCTGACTTTC
-	TRBJ1-2	TRBV28	TRBD1	CASSFYSFGGQGIYGYTF	TGTGCCAGCAGTTTTTACTCCTTCGGGGGACAGGGGATCTATGGCTACACCTTC
-	TRBJ2-7	TRBV28	-	CASSFYSGQQAYEQYF	TGTGCCAGCAGTTTCTATTCCGGCCAACAGGCCTACGAGCAGTACTTC
-	TRBJ1-4	TRBV6-6	-	CASSSGKDGKLFF	TGTGCCAGCAGTTCTGGGAAGGATGGAAAACTGTTTTTT
once	TRBJ1-1	TRBV10-2	TRBD1	CASSEPDRFWAFF	TGCGCCAGCAGTGAGCCGGACAGGTTTTGGGCTTTCTTT
-	TRBJ2-6	TRBV19	-	CVTLGSSGANVLTF	TGTGTCACCTTAGGGAGCTCTGGGGCCAACGTCCTGACTTTC
-	TRBJ2-7	TRBV5-1	-	CASSLRGSYEQYF	TGCGCCAGCAGCTTGAGGGGTAGCTACGAGCAGTACTTC
-	TRBJ2-1	TRBV27	TRBD1	CASSTWTGSYNEQFF	TGTGCCAGCAGTACATGGACAGGGTCCTACAATGAGCAGTTCTTC
few	TRBJ2-7	TRBV7-2	-	CASSLAGSYEQYF	TGTGCCAGCAGCTTAGCGGGCTCCTACGAGCAGTACTTC
-	TRBJ1-2	TRBV7-9	TRBD1	CASSLTGGYGYTF	TGTGCCAGCAGCCTGACAGGGGGCTATGGCTACACCTTC
-	TRBJ1-6	TRBV2	TRBD1	CASSLRDSQLYSPLHF	TGTGCCAGCAGCCTCCGGGACAGCCAACTCTATTCACCCCTCCACTTT
-	TRBJ2-2	TRBV5-1	-	CASSLVRSQRTGELFF	TGCGCCAGCAGCTTGGTACGTTCCCAGCGGACCGGGGAGCTGTTTTTT
-	TRBJ2-7	TRBV7-9	TRBD2	CASRRWGGSSYEQYF	TGTGCCAGCAGAAGGTGGGGCGGGAGTAGTTACGAGCAGTACTTC
-	TRBJ2-7	TRBV9	TRBD2	CASSVGGLAGPYEQYF	TGTGCCAGCAGCGTGGGGGGACTAGCGGGTCCCTACGAGCAGTACTTC
-	TRBJ1-1	TRBV28	-	CASSLEAFF	TGTGCCAGCAGTTTGGAAGCTTTCTTT
-	TRBJ1-2	TRBV15	TRBD1	CATSRGYTGEGGYTF	TGTGCCACCAGCAGGGGTTATACAGGGGAAGGTGGCTACACCTTC
-	TRBJ1-5	TRBV2	-	CASSKEGSLWTADQPQHF	TGTGCCAGCAGTAAGGAAGGGTCCTTATGGACAGCGGATCAGCCCCAGCATTTT
-	TRBJ2-1	TRBV19	TRBD2	CASSIISGISNEQFF	TGTGCCAGTAGTATTATAAGCGGGATATCCAATGAGCAGTTCTTC
-	TRBJ2-5	TRBV5-4	TRBD1	CASSSKGQGVVETQYF	TGTGCCAGCAGCTCGAAGGGACAGGGGGTAGTAGAGACCCAGTACTTC
-	TRBJ2-7	TRBV27	TRBD1	CASSMGTGVYEQYF	TGTGCCAGCAGTATGGGGACAGGAGTCTACGAGCAGTACTTC
-	TRBJ2-3	TRBV23-1	TRBD2	CASSPTSGRDTQYF	TGCGCCAGCAGTCCGACTAGCGGGAGAGATACGCAGTATTTT
-	TRBJ2-5	TRBV2	TRBD1	CASSERGQQETQYF	TGTGCCAGCAGTGAAAGGGGACAGCAAGAGACCCAGTACTTC
-	TRBJ2-7	TRBV28	TRBD2	CASSPPTLAGGGEQYF	TGTGCCAGCAGTCCACCAACACTAGCGGGAGGTGGCGAGCAGTACTTC
-	TRBJ2-5	TRBV5-8	TRBD1	CASSPGPGQQETQYF	TGTGCCAGCAGCCCGGGGCCGGGACAGCAAGAGACCCAGTACTTC
-	TRBJ1-1	TRBV2	-	CASPPSATEAFF	TGTGCCTCCCCGCCGAGTGCCACTGAAGCTTTCTTT
-	TRBJ2-7	TRBV4-3	TRBD1	CASSQLTGGQYEQYF	TGCGCCAGCAGCCAACTGACTGGGGGACAGTACGAGCAGTACTTC
-	TRBJ2-3	TRBV4-1	-	CASSQEANSFASTDTQYF	TGCGCCAGCAGCCAAGAGGCAAACAGCTTTGCTAGCACAGATACGCAGTATTTT
once	TRBJ1-5	TRBV28	-	CASSPHNQPQHF	TGTGCCAGCAGCCCTCATAATCAGCCCCAGCATTTT
-	TRBJ2-1	TRBV16	TRBD2	CASSQWGAGTSNEQFF	TGTGCCAGCAGCCAATGGGGGGCCGGGACTAGTAATGAGCAGTTCTTC
-	TRBJ1-1	TRBV6-5	-	CASSGSGPYTEAFF	TGTGCCAGCAGTGGCTCGGGGCCGTACACTGAAGCTTTCTTT
-	TRBJ1-1	TRBV5-6	-	CASSLRGTEAFF	TGTGCCAGCAGCTTGAGGGGCACTGAAGCTTTCTTT
-	TRBJ2-1	TRBV6-1	-	CASRSPGSHEQFF	TGTGCCAGCAGGAGCCCCGGGAGCCATGAGCAGTTCTTC
-	TRBJ2-7	TRBV13	-	CASSSLGHEQYF	TGTGCCAGCAGCTCCTTGGGCCACGAGCAGTACTTC
-	TRBJ1-5	TRBV28	-	CASSSPTRGNQPQHF	TGTGCCAGCAGTTCACCGACAAGGGGCAATCAGCCCCAGCATTTT
-	TRBJ2-2	TRBV30	-	CAWRWTANTGELFF	TGTGCCTGGAGGTGGACAGCGAACACCGGGGAGCTGTTTTTT
-	TRBJ2-1	TRBV11-2	TRBD1	CASSLRPGGSYNEQFF	TGTGCCAGCAGCTTACGGCCAGGGGGCTCCTACAATGAGCAGTTCTTC